What follows are 4 T cell receptor beta chains derived from one specimen sequenced in a study of blood T cell repertoires in COVID-19 (dated by TCRdb to about 2020). The library was prepared using the immunoSEQ multiplex PCR assay. Not all clones reach the TCRdb copy of this immuneACCESS table, which keeps in-frame sequences only. Checked studies attribute under half of the gap to unresolved V genes and leave the rest unexplained. The sample yields some 250,000 clones; approximately 78% were counted once. Of the sample, over 10% falls within the top ten clones. The sequencing sample was made of peripheral blood. These receptors all come from an older woman with active or convalescent COVID-19.

The J gene is TRBJ1-5, the V gene TRBV18; 8 bases are a match to TRBD1. After removal of 3 bases from V and 4 bases from J, the junction contained 5 bases not matched to a gene. CDR3 size: 15 residues. CDR1 is KGHSH and CDR2 is LQKENI in the germline V gene. The CDR3: CASSPGQAENQPQHF. CDR3 sequence (DNA): TGTGCCAGCTCACCGGGACAGGCCGAGAATCAGCCCCAGCATTTT.

This clone has a handful of counts. The rearrangement links TRBV9 to TRBJ1-1; D perhaps matches TRBD1 (5 bases). Trimming took off 3 bases at V and 1 base at J, with 13 bases between the two ends. The CDR3 extends over 15 amino acids. CDR1 is SGDLS, CDR2 YYNGEE, per germline. The CDR3 protein is CASSADSLSNTEAFF. The CDR3 nucleotides are TGTGCCAGCAGCGCCGACAGCCTCTCGAACACTGAAGCTTTCTTT.

The V and J genes are TRBV7-2 and TRBJ1-6, with 9 bases identical to TRBD1. J lost 7 bases, V lost 1 base, and 2 bases had no gene match. CDR1 is SGHTA and CDR2 is FQGNSA in the germline V gene. CDR3 length equals 15 residues. CDR3 DNA sequence: TGTGCCAGCAGCTTAGTTGGGACAGGGAATTCACCCCTCCACTTT. This translates into CASSLVGTGNSPLHF. The full variable domain, in which reference TRBV7-2 and TRBJ1-6 provide the parts outside the CDR3, is GAGVSQSPSNKVTEKGKDVELRCDPISGHTALYWYRQSLGQGLEFLIYFQGNSAPDKSGLPSDRFSAERTGGSVSTLTIQRTQQEDSAVYLCASSLVGTGNSPLHFGNGTRLTVT.

The chain carries TRBV19 and TRBJ2-7; D may be TRBD1 (6 bases). With 5 bases removed from V and 3 bases from J, the gap between germline ends came to 14 bases. Germline CDR1 reads LNHDA; CDR2 reads SQIVND (reference sequence). The CDR3 is made up of 14 amino acids. The CDR3 DNA is TGTGCCAGTAGTCCCCGAGGACAGCTCTACGAGCAGTACTTC. Translating gives CASSPRGQLYEQYF.